Below, 25 T cell receptor beta chains from the same sample are listed, as sequenced in a study of neurological immune-mediated disorders. Time point here: technical triplicate 2. Each CDR3 protein gets one entry after TCRdb re-called the 5' RACE reads with MiXCR. In the table there are around 56,000 distinct CDR3 sequences, 24% of which are singletons. Input material: PBMCs. Receptor source: a man between 60 and 75 years old with HTLV-1-associated myelopathy (HAM/TSP).

Concerning this clonotype itself: One end of the junction varies from germline; a read error may be responsible. The chain carries TRBV11-2 and TRBJ2-1; D may be TRBD2 (6 bases). Germline values: CDR1 SGHAT, CDR2 FQNNGV. The CDR3 extends over 11 amino acids. For the CDR3, the DNA is TGTGCCATCAGCTTAGGGCGGGGACAGTTCTTC. Its protein is CAISLGRGQFF.

Concerning this clonotype: One end of the junction varies from germline; a read error may be responsible. V usage is TRBV19 and J usage is TRBJ2-1, with D perhaps TRBD1 (6 bases). The CDR3 has 13 amino acids. CDR1 is LNHDA, CDR2 SQIVND, per germline (reference sequence). The CDR3 region has the DNA TGTGCCTGTAGTGCGGACAGTTCCTCGGAGCAGTTCTTC. This translates into CACSADSSSEQFF.

The chain couples TRBV5-1 to TRBJ2-7, with D perhaps TRBD1 (6 bases). Trimming cost V 7 bases and J 2 bases, with 16 bases left between them. Germline V gene sequence: CDR1 SGHRS, CDR2 YFSETQ. This CDR3 spans 14 amino acids. Here the CDR3 DNA reads TGCGCCAGCTCCATTGGACAGCTGGCCTACGAGCAGTACTTC. This translates into CASSIGQLAYEQYF. Filled out from reference TRBV5-1 and TRBJ2-7, the complete variable domain reads KAGVTQTPRYLIKTRGQQVTLSCSPISGHRSVSWYQQTPGQGLQFLFEYFSETQRNKGNFPGRFSGRQFSNSRSEMNVSTLELGDSALYLCASSIGQLAYEQYFGPGTRLTVT.

The table lists this clonotype with many counts. The chain has TRBV20-1 and TRBJ2-1, with D perhaps matching TRBD1 (6 bases). Trimming removed 5 bases at V and 5 bases at J, with 16 bases between. The CDR3 contains 14 residues. Per germline, CDR1 DFQATT and CDR2 SNEGSKA (reference sequence). CDR3 sequence: CSALRGASDNEQFF. CDR3 in DNA: TGCAGTGCTCTCAGGGGAGCATCGGACAATGAGCAGTTCTTC.

In its sample, this clonotype was seen many times. This sequence joins TRBV29-1 and TRBJ1-1; TRBD1 agrees at 8 bases. After removal of 2 bases from V and 6 bases from J, the junction contained 5 bases not matched to a gene. This CDR3 comprises 13 residues. Germline CDR1 SQVTM, CDR2 ANQGSEA. This chain's CDR3 is CSVEQGARAEAFF. The CDR3 bases are TGCAGCGTTGAACAGGGGGCGCGGGCTGAAGCTTTCTTT.

In its sample, this clonotype was seen many times. The chain links TRBV5-1 to TRBJ1-1; D is undetermined. Deletions cut 5 bases from V and 5 bases from J, with 13 bases between. Germline-derived CDR1 and CDR2 are SGHRS and YFSETQ. CDR3 length: 13 residues. The CDR3 is CASRTLGRTEAFF. The CDR3 DNA reads as TGCGCCAGCAGAACTCTGGGTCGGACTGAAGCTTTCTTT.

The CDR3 region is CAASGIAGGNEQFF. The DNA for the CDR3 is TGTGCCGCCAGTGGGATAGCGGGAGGAAATGAGCAGTTCTTC. The chain joins TRBV10-3 to TRBJ2-1; 10 nucleotides align to TRBD2. This CDR3 region has 14 residues. In germline, CDR1 is ENHRY, CDR2 SYGVKD. V dropped 11 bases and J dropped 7; count of bases not matched to a gene: 11.

This clonotype was detected many times. This chain uses TRBV6-5 with TRBJ1-2; D is perhaps TRBD1 (6 bases). The length of the CDR3 is 14 residues. Between the trimmed V and J ends, which lost 0 bases and 8 bases, there was a span of 13 bases. Germline V gives CDR1 MNHEY, CDR2 SVGAGI. For the CDR3, the DNA is TGTGCCAGCAGTTACTCCCGGGGGGCGAAAGGCTACACCTTC. This gives the protein CASSYSRGAKGYTF.

The V and J genes are TRBV6-2 or TRBV6-3 and TRBJ2-2; no clear D gene. The CDR3 loop spans 15 amino acids. Between the trimmed V and J ends, which lost 2 bases and 4 bases, there was a span of 11 bases. Germline V gives CDR1 MNHEY, CDR2 SVGEGT. The CDR3 protein is CASSYADVGTGELFF. The CDR3 DNA is TGTGCCAGCAGTTACGCGGACGTGGGCACCGGGGAGCTGTTTTTT.

In its sample, this clonotype was seen many times. This chain connects TRBV19 to TRBJ2-2, with 7 bases aligning to TRBD2. The CDR3 spans 16 residues. The V gene's germline CDR1 is LNHDA and CDR2 SQIVND (reference sequence). V was pared by 7 bases and J by 0 bases, with 8 bases of the junction left unmatched. CDR3 nucleotides: TGTGCCAGTACCAGAAGAGCGGGAACGAACACCGGGGAGCTGTTTTTT. The encoded protein is CASTRRAGTNTGELFF.

Concerning this clonotype: A junction end diverges from the germline sequence, so it may reflect a read error. This chain links TRBV11-2 with TRBJ2-1; either TRBD1 or TRBD2 may supply D (5 bases each). In germline, CDR1 is SGHAT, CDR2 FQNNGV. The CDR3 loop spans 13 amino acids. The CDR3 nucleotides are TGTGTCAGCAGCTTAGATGACAGAGGGTGGCAGTTCTTC. The encoded protein is CVSSLDDRGWQFF.

This clonotype was seen ten or more times. This sequence joins TRBV11-2 and TRBJ2-3; 9 bases map to TRBD2. The germline V gene has CDR1 SGHAT and CDR2 FQNNGV. The CDR3 totals 15 residues. With 3 bases clipped from V and 10 bases from J, the junction kept 11 bases outside the gene matches. CDR3 DNA sequence: TGTGCCAGCAGCTTCGACGCGAGCGGGGGGAGGGCGCAGTATTTT. Translation gives CASSFDASGGRAQYF. The whole variable domain, remainder taken from reference TRBV11-2 and TRBJ2-3, is EAGVAQSPRYKIIEKRQSVAFWCNPISGHATLYWYQQILGQGPKLLIQFQNNGVVDDSQLPKDRFSAERLKGVDSTLKIQPAKLEDSAVYLCASSFDASGGRAQYFGPGTRLTVL.

There are many counts of this clonotype. This chain uses TRBV7-6 with TRBJ2-7, with 13 bases fitting TRBD2. Trimming cost V 5 bases and J 4 bases; bases outside gene matches: 8. Germline V gene sequence: CDR1 SGHVS, CDR2 FNYEAQ. The CDR3 sequence is 16 residues long. This chain's CDR3 is CASSPSGLAGAYEQYF. CDR3 bases: TGTGCCAGCAGCCCAAGCGGACTAGCGGGAGCTTACGAGCAGTACTTC.

This clonotype was recorded many times. The chain combines TRBV12-3 or TRBV12-4 with TRBJ2-7; 8 nucleotides align to TRBD1. The ends lost 5 bases at V and 5 bases at J; junction bases unmatched: 11. This CDR3 spans 15 amino acids. The CDR3 loop reads CASSRDRPYSDEQYF. The DNA for the CDR3 is TGTGCCAGCAGTCGGGACAGGCCATATTCCGACGAGCAGTACTTC.

The rearrangement uses TRBV20-1 and TRBJ2-3; TRBD2 might be the D (6 bases). V dropped 6 bases and J dropped 2 bases, with 15 bases sitting between them. The CDR3 spans 14 residues. Germline assignment: CDR1 DFQATT and CDR2 SNEGSKA (reference sequence). This chain's CDR3 is CSATPGLNTDTQYF. The CDR3 DNA sequence: TGCAGTGCCACCCCGGGACTCAACACAGATACGCAGTATTTT.

The rearrangement links TRBV3-1 to TRBJ1-1, with D hard to call. Germline assignment: CDR1 LGHDT and CDR2 YNNKEL (reference sequence). This CDR3 has 13 residues. The germline V and J ends were trimmed by 8 bases and 4 bases, with 14 bases remaining between them. The CDR3 here is CASDQGLSTEAFF. The CDR3 bases are TGTGCCAGCGACCAAGGGTTGAGCACTGAAGCTTTCTTT.

By its share, this clonotype is medium-sized. The V call is TRBV27, the J call TRBJ2-7; a possible D gene is TRBD1 (6 bases). Per the germline V gene, CDR1 is MNHEY and CDR2 is SMNVEV (reference sequence). With 0 bases removed from V and 7 bases from J, the gap between germline ends came to 16 bases. There are 15 residues in the CDR3. As DNA, the CDR3 is TGTGCCAGCAGTTTATCGACAGGTCCCCTTGAGGAGCAGTACTTC. It translates to CASSLSTGPLEEQYF.

Many counts were recorded for this clonotype. The chain uses TRBV27 and TRBJ2-1; 7 nucleotides align to TRBD1. V lost 6 bases to trimming and J lost 2 bases; unmatched junction nucleotides: 7. The germline gives CDR1 MNHEY, CDR2 SMNVEV (reference sequence). CDR3 length: 15 amino acids. This chain's CDR3 is CASSEGTEPYNEQFF. The DNA for the CDR3 is TGTGCCAGCAGCGAGGGGACAGAGCCCTACAATGAGCAGTTCTTC.

Written as DNA, the CDR3 is TGTGCCATCAGTGCAGGTGGGCCCGGGACTGGGGAGACCCAGTACTTC. This gives the protein CAISAGGPGTGETQYF. The chain has TRBV10-3 and TRBJ2-5; D may be TRBD2 (6 bases). The germline V gene has CDR1 ENHRY and CDR2 SYGVKD. Trimming stripped 4 bases from V and 5 bases from J, with 20 bases between. The CDR3 runs to 16 residues.

Many counts were recorded for this clonotype. The genes are TRBV20-1 and TRBJ2-7, with 11 positions matching TRBD2. CDR1 is DFQATT and CDR2 is SNEGSKA in the germline V gene (reference sequence). V lost 5 bases, J lost 7 bases, and 10 bases stayed unmatched. This CDR3 region has 14 residues. CDR3 in amino acids: CSAGTSGFPREQYF. The CDR3 nucleotides are TGCAGTGCTGGGACTAGCGGATTTCCTCGGGAGCAGTACTTC.

This clonotype appeared many times. The chain carries TRBV12-3 or TRBV12-4 and TRBJ2-1, with TRBD2 matching 7 bases. Trimming cost V 5 bases and J 2 bases; bases outside gene matches: 12. This CDR3 is 17 amino acids long. This CDR3 reads CASSPSGARSPYNEQFF. CDR3 nucleotide sequence: TGTGCCAGCAGTCCGAGCGGGGCACGGTCTCCCTACAATGAGCAGTTCTTC.

The chain couples TRBV19 to TRBJ1-6; perhaps TRBD1 as D (5 bases). Germline loops: CDR1 LNHDA, CDR2 SQIVND (reference sequence). The CDR3 totals 15 residues. Trimming took 4 bases from V and 7 from J, leaving 14 bases between them. CDR3 loop: CASSTAYDSNSPLHF. CDR3 DNA: TGTGCCAGTAGTACCGCTTACGACAGCAATTCACCCCTCCACTTT.

The V gene is TRBV6-5, the J gene TRBJ2-2; D tentatively fits TRBD1 or TRBD2 (5 bases each). This CDR3 spans 15 amino acids. The V and J ends lost 7 bases and 4 bases respectively, with 16 bases between them. Germline CDR1 reads MNHEY; CDR2 reads SVGAGI. The CDR3 spells CASTGLNGATGELFF. The CDR3 nucleotides are TGTGCCAGCACTGGATTAAACGGGGCCACCGGGGAGCTGTTTTTT.

This clonotype was seen at least ten times. The chain couples TRBV28 to TRBJ2-5; 8 nucleotides agree with TRBD1. Germline CDR1 is MDHEN and CDR2 is SYDVKM. J lost 4 bases, V lost 0 bases, and 7 bases had no gene match. CDR3 length: 16 residues. CDR3 sequence: CASSLWGRGRGETQYF. Here the CDR3 DNA reads TGTGCCAGCAGTTTATGGGGCAGGGGGCGCGGAGAGACCCAGTACTTC.

This clonotype was picked up many times. The chain couples TRBV28 to TRBJ2-7; 7 bases agree with TRBD1. This CDR3 has 13 amino acids. The ends lost 4 bases at V and 4 bases at J; junction bases unmatched: 4. CDR1 and CDR2 (germline): MDHEN, SYDVKM. In DNA, the CDR3 is TGTGCCAGCAGTTCACAGGGGCCATACGAGCAGTACTTC. Translation gives CASSSQGPYEQYF. Full variable domain (outside the CDR3, taken from reference TRBV28 and TRBJ2-7): DVKVTQSSRYLVKRTGEKVFLECVQDMDHENMFWYRQDPGLGLRLIYFSYDVKMKEKGDIPEGYSVSREKKERFSLILESASTNQTSMYLCASSSQGPYEQYFGPGTRLTVT.